The clone carrying this TCR beta chain was counted at least ten times. TCRdb called the RACE reads again in MiXCR, with one record for every CDR3 protein. The profile shows 330,000 or so distinct CDR3 sequences, about 6.9% of them singletons. The data are from a study of human T cells and chemical hapten exposure. Noted time point: patch test 2, 6 weeks after DPC sensitization. Treatment specified: therapeutic diphenylcyclopropenone sensitization with weekly scalp DPC. With 2 bases removed from V and 0 bases from J, the gap between germline ends came to 11 bases. Germline V gene sequence: CDR1 MNHEY, CDR2 SVGEGT. CDR3 length: 16 amino acids.

This receptor was identified in a woman under 30 with alopecia areata. Some clones in this sample may be carry-over from other donors' samples. The material sequenced was whole blood, taken in connection with sensitization to the hapten diphenylcyclopropenone (DPC). J is TRBJ2-1 and V is TRBV6-2 or TRBV6-3; a weak D match, TRBD2 (5 bases). CDR3 residues: CASSYPPGSSYNEQFF. The CDR3 DNA sequence: TGTGCCAGCAGTTACCCCCCGGGGAGCTCCTACAATGAGCAGTTCTTC.